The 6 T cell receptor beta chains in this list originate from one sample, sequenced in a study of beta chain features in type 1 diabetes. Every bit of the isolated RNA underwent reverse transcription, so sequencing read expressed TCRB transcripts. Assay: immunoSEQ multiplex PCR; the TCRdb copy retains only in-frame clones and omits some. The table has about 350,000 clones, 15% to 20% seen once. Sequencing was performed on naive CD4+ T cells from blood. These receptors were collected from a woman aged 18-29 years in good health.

This CDR3 reads CASSSQGGYQNIQYF. CDR3 DNA: TGCGCCAGCAGCTCTCAGGGCGGCTATCAAAACATTCAGTACTTC. This sequence joins TRBV5-1 and TRBJ2-4, with D perhaps TRBD1 (5 bases). The CDR3 totals 15 residues. The germline V gene encodes CDR1 SGHRS and CDR2 YFSETQ. The V end lost 3 bases, the J end lost 5 bases, and 15 bases lay between the germline ends.

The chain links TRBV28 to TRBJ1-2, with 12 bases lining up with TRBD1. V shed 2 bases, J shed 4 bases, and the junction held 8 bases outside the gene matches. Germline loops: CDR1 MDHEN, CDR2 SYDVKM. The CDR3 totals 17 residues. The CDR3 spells CASSLETGTGGLYGYTF. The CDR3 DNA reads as TGTGCCAGCAGTTTAGAGACCGGGACAGGGGGCCTCTATGGCTACACCTTC.

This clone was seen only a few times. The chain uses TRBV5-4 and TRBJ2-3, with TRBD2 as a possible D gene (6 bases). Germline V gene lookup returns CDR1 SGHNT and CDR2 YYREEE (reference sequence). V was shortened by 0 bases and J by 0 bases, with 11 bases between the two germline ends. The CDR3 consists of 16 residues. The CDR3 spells CASSLVGGGSTDTQYF. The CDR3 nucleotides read TGTGCCAGCAGCTTGGTAGGAGGAGGGAGCACAGATACGCAGTATTTT.

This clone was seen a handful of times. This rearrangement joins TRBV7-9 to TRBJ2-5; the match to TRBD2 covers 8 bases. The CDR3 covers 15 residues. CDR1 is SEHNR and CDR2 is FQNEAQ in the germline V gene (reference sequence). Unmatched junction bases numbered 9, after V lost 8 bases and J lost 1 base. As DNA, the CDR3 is TGTGCCAGCGCTATGGCCAGCGGGGGCCAAGAGACCCAGTACTTC. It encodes CASAMASGGQETQYF.

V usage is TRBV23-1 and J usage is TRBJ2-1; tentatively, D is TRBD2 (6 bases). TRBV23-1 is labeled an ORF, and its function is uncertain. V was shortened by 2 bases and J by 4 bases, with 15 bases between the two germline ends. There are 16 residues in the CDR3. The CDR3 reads CASSQNSGGDYNEQFF. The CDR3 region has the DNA TGCGCCAGCAGTCAAAATAGCGGAGGGGATTACAATGAGCAGTTCTTC.

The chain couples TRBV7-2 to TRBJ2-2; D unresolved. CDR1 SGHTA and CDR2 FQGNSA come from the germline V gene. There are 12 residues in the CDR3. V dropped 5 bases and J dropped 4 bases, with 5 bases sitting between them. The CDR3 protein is CASSPFTGELFF. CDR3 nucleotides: TGTGCCAGCAGCCCATTCACCGGGGAGCTGTTTTTT.